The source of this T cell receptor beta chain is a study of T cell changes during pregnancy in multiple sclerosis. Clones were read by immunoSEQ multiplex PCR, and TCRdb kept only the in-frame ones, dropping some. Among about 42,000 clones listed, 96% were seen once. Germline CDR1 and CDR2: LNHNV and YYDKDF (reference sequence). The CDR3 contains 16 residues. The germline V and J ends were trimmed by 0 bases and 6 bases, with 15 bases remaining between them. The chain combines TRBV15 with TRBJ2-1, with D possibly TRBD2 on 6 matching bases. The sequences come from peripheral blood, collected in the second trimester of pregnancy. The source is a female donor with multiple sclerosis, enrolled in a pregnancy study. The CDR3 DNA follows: TGTGCCACCAGCAGAGATCTGGCGGGGTTGGTCAATGAGCAGTTCTTC. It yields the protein CATSRDLAGLVNEQFF. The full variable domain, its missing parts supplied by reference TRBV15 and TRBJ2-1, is DAMVIQNPRYQVTQFGKPVTLSCSQTLNHNVMYWYQQKSSQAPKLLFHYYDKDFNNEADTPDNFQSRRPNTSFCFLDIRSPGLGDTAMYLCATSRDLAGLVNEQFFGPGTRLTVL.